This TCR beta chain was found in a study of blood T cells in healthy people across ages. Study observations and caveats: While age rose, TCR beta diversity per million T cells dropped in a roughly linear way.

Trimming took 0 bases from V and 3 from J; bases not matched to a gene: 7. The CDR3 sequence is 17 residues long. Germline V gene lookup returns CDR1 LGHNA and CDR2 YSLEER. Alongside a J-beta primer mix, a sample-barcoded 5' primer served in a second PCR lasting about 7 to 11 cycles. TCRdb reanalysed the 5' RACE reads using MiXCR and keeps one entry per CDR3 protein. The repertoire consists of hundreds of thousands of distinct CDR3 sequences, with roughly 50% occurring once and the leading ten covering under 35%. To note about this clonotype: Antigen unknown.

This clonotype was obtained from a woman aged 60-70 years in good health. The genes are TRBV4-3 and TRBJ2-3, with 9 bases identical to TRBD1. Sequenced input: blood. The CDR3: CASSQDSWDRATDTQYF. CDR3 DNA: TGCGCCAGCAGCCAAGACTCCTGGGACAGGGCAACAGATACGCAGTATTTT.